These 12 T cell receptor beta chains were sequenced from one sample in a study of Ad26.COV2.S vaccination and SARS-CoV-2 variants. The treatment is: some 20 received Ad26.COV2.S at low or high dose, single or two shots; 5 received placebo; per-sample allocation not given. Repertoires come from day 63 after the first vaccine or placebo injection. The method was immunoSEQ multiplex PCR; TCRdb's version includes in-frame clones alone and lacks a portion of them. Among 430,000 or so clones listed, roughly 89% were seen once. Sequencing was performed on peripheral blood, taken in a trial of Ad26.COV2.S vaccine versus placebo. The origin of the receptors is a person between 18 and 60 years old who received the Ad26.COV2.S COVID-19 vaccine or a placebo.

The gene calls are TRBV7-6 and TRBJ2-1; 9 bases map to TRBD2. The CDR3 has 18 residues. With 5 bases clipped from V and 0 bases from J, the junction kept 11 bases outside the gene matches. Germline CDR1 reads SGHVS; CDR2 reads FNYEAQ. The CDR3 reads CASSPFGASGISYNEQFF. As DNA, the CDR3 is TGTGCCAGCAGCCCTTTTGGGGCTAGCGGGATCTCCTACAATGAGCAGTTCTTC.

This clone was seen a few times. V usage is TRBV7-9 and J usage is TRBJ1-2; 9 bases map to TRBD1. Looked up from germline, CDR1 is SEHNR and CDR2 is FQNEAQ (reference sequence). The CDR3 has 17 amino acids. With 5 bases clipped from V and 7 bases from J, the junction kept 17 bases outside the gene matches. CDR3 loop: CASSRGGTGSSLSGYTF. The CDR3 coding sequence is TGTGCCAGCAGCCGTGGGGGGACAGGGTCCTCTTTGAGTGGCTACACCTTC.

The V and J genes are TRBV24-1 and TRBJ2-1; 9 nucleotides line up with TRBD2. CDR3 length: 16 amino acids. From germline, CDR1 is KGHDR and CDR2 SFDVKD. V trimming: 5 bases; J trimming: 4 bases; junction bases outside the gene matches: 8. In nucleotides, the CDR3 is TGTGCCACCAGTGGCGATTTTGCGGGAGGGTACAATGAGCAGTTCTTC. This translates into CATSGDFAGGYNEQFF.

The genes are TRBV7-9 and TRBJ1-2; 7 bases map to TRBD1. The CDR3 runs to 16 residues. The germline CDR1 and CDR2 sequences are SEHNR and FQNEAQ (reference sequence). Losses at the gene ends were 1 base for V and 3 bases for J; bases not matched to a gene: 8. CDR3 in amino acids: CASSLGQGQLHYGYTF. Written as DNA, the CDR3 is TGTGCCAGCAGCTTAGGGCAGGGACAGCTACACTATGGCTACACCTTC.

The CDR3 loop is CASTLLDRDTGELFF. CDR3 bases: TGTGCCAGTACACTTCTCGACCGGGACACCGGGGAGCTGTTTTTT. The chain has TRBV19 and TRBJ2-2, with no clear D. Germline CDR1 and CDR2: LNHDA and SQIVND (reference sequence). The CDR3 is made up of 15 amino acids. Trimming removed 7 bases at V and 3 bases at J, with 15 bases between.

The rearrangement links TRBV25-1 to TRBJ1-4; tentatively, D is TRBD1 (6 bases). The germline gives CDR1 MGHDK, CDR2 SYGVNS. Trimming removed 4 bases at V and 7 bases at J, with 13 bases between. There are 14 residues in the CDR3. CDR3: CASSVRGTIEKLFF. The CDR3 bases are TGTGCCAGCAGTGTTCGGGGGACAATTGAAAAACTGTTTTTT.

This chain joins TRBV27 and TRBJ2-3, with D uncertain. Trimming shortened V by 5 bases and J by 1 base, and 10 bases separated the two germline ends. CDR3 length: 14 amino acids. Germline V gene sequence: CDR1 MNHEY, CDR2 SMNVEV (reference sequence). CDR3 bases: TGTGCCAGCAGTCTCAACGAGGGCACAGATACGCAGTATTTT. Amino acids: CASSLNEGTDTQYF.

This chain links TRBV18 with TRBJ2-3, with 8 bases matching TRBD2. Germline values: CDR1 KGHSH, CDR2 LQKENI. V dropped 0 bases and J dropped 1; count of bases not matched to a gene: 3. The CDR3 spans 16 residues. The CDR3 is CASSPPPGLGTDTQYF. The CDR3 region has the DNA TGTGCCAGCTCACCACCTCCGGGACTAGGCACAGATACGCAGTATTTT.

The rearrangement links TRBV21-1 to TRBJ1-2. TRBV21-1 is given as a pseudogene. The CDR3 is 13 amino acids. The chain's CDR3 is CASSKTRRYGYTF. The CDR3 nucleotides are TGTGCCAGCAGCAAAACACGAAGGTATGGCTACACCTTC.

This chain links TRBV5-6 with TRBJ2-2; TRBD2 matches at 12 bases. This CDR3 comprises 17 residues. Per germline, CDR1 SGHDT and CDR2 YYEEEE. J lost 5 bases, V lost 2 bases, and 7 bases had no gene match. The CDR3 nucleotides read TGTGCCAGCAGCTTAGGTCTAGCGGGAGGGCGAACCGGGGAGCTGTTTTTT. This encodes CASSLGLAGGRTGELFF.

The V call is TRBV5-1, the J call TRBJ2-5; tentative D call: TRBD2 (6 bases). Trimming pared 0 bases from V and 2 bases from J, leaving 14 bases between. The CDR3 runs 16 residues. Germline CDR1 is SGHRS and CDR2 is YFSETQ. The CDR3 sequence: CASSLEGGTGQETQYF. CDR3 bases: TGCGCCAGCAGCTTGGAAGGAGGGACTGGACAAGAGACCCAGTACTTC.

The chain combines TRBV4-1 with TRBJ1-4; D might be TRBD1 (6 bases). V lost 4 bases and J lost 3, with 18 bases in between. CDR1 and CDR2 (germline): MGHRA, YSYEKL. The CDR3 has 17 amino acids. The CDR3 spells CASSRLPIQGPNEKLFF. In DNA, the CDR3 is TGCGCCAGCAGCCGCCTGCCGATACAGGGTCCTAATGAAAAACTGTTTTTT.